This TCR beta chain was retrieved from a study of early T cells in non-severe SARS-CoV-2 infection. Ten or more counts support this clonotype. Its antigen is currently unknown. Study-level findings and limits: VDJdb matching skewed toward anti-spike CD8 responses, missing private and CD4 specificities.

V lost 3 bases, J lost 2 bases, and 8 bases lay in between. CDR3 size: 13 residues. From germline, CDR1 is SGHNT and CDR2 YYREEE (reference sequence). Individual cDNA molecules received unique molecular identifiers. TCRdb processed the 5' RACE reads anew with MiXCR; each CDR3 protein has one entry. The repertoire holds around 59,000 distinct CDR3 sequences, with around 12% as singletons. The TCR sequence derives from an adult who was a healthcare worker with PCR-confirmed SARS-CoV-2 infection or an uninfected control (not recorded which). Material: whole blood. The chain links TRBV5-4 to TRBJ1-1; D is uncertain. CDR3 region: CASSSTPNTEAFF. For the CDR3, the DNA is TGTGCCAGCAGCTCGACCCCTAACACTGAAGCTTTCTTT.